The present T cell receptor (beta chain) was sequenced within a study of cytomegalovirus exposure and HLA in healthy donors (TCRdb year 2017). Describing the broader study: A later analysis indicated that the roughly 120 validation repertoires were generated on the platform also employed for the 700 or so repertoires of the first cohort. The aim of the study was to test whether cataloging public T cell receptors could identify signatures of past pathogen exposure. A separate validation cohort of roughly 110 different subjects was used in addition to the 666-subject first cohort. High-throughput TCR immunosequencing, statistical association of individual TCRs with disease status, and machine learning were combined to predict cytomegalovirus infection status.

Separate from the approximately 730-subject first cohort, the validation cohort of 120 subjects was the group to which the donors belonged. Regarding this clone: Its recognized antigen is unknown. Base qualities are missing; no much larger clone stands one base away.

The full study reports these points: In the study, approximately 160 TCR beta chains were listed as associated with cytomegalovirus. The classifier was reported to diagnose cytomegalovirus status with high specificity and sensitivity in both the original cohort and the validation cohort. Most TCR sequences were observed very rarely across donors, whereas some public TCRs were present in many individuals. Subsequent analysis determined that TCRs grouped into clusters in the first cohort also showed a tendency toward co-occurrence across the roughly 110 validation repertoires, and about 94% of cluster scores exceeded 0. According to the authors, the approach could potentially be generalized to other disease states and immunological phenotypes. All 120 or so repertoires were used to score co-occurrence in the validation cohort in a later analysis, because that analysis had no HLA typing for the cohort. Three of the identified cytomegalovirus-associated TCR beta chains were confirmed in vitro to be specific for cytomegalovirus antigens.

Receptor amplification or capture employed the immunoSEQ multiplex PCR assay. The original methods were these. To diagnose cytomegalovirus status from the catalog of TCR beta chain sequences, a statistical classification framework was built. TCRdb holds this immuneACCESS table with in-frame rearrangements only. Some clones are missing; in checked studies, unresolved V genes explain under half, and the rest has no known cause. The V and J calls and clone size are taken from that table; D and trimming were inferred from the DNA. This sample lists 66,000 or so clones; 95% to 97% were detected once. Under 2% of the sample comes from the top ten. The sample consisted of PBMCs. The sequence was obtained from a young woman in good health and CMV-seropositive.

CDR3 region: CASIRFRGAMNEQFF. Here is the DNA: TGTGCCAGCATCCGTTTCAGGGGAGCGATGAATGAGCAGTTCTTC. This chain joins TRBV28 to TRBJ2-1; perhaps TRBD1 is the D gene, with 6 bases matching. Its CDR3 holds 15 amino acids, cysteine through phenylalanine. CDR3 DNA is the only sequence kept; it has 45 bases, read in frame from the first base. According to the germline V gene, CDR1 reads MDHEN and CDR2 reads SYDVKM. V lost 7 bases and J lost 7 bases; the stretch between them is 20 bases long.